This T cell receptor (beta chain) was recorded in a study of cytomegalovirus exposure and HLA in healthy donors. Study-level points and caveats: Likely technical artifact: a cluster of highly shared sequence variants.

Germline V CDR1 and CDR2: SGHRS, YFSETQ. CDR3 length equals 15 residues. V was trimmed by 0 bases and J by 2 bases, leaving 10 bases between them. This clone has a single count. Its antigen is not identified. PCR employed 60 Vbeta and 13 Jbeta primers. The table came from immunoSEQ multiplex PCR; TCRdb's copy has only in-frame clones and leaves some out. The sample yields under 200,000 clones, roughly 82% seen once. This chain joins TRBV5-1 and TRBJ2-3; unclear D gene. The sequence came from a woman aged 45-65 years in good health and CMV-seronegative. Sequencing used PBMCs. CDR3: CASSLATASTDTQYF. Written as DNA, the CDR3 is TGCGCCAGCAGCTTGGCAACCGCGTCCACAGATACGCAGTATTTT.